Each of the 5 T cell receptor beta chains below was sequenced from the same sample in a study of blood T cell repertoires in COVID-19. The protocol was immunoSEQ multiplex PCR, while the TCRdb copy is restricted to in-frame clones and leaves out a portion. The table lists about 320,000 clones, roughly 86% of them singletons. What was sequenced was peripheral blood. The receptor source for this set is a woman between 25 and 40 years old with COVID-19, enrolled during active disease.

This rearrangement joins TRBV4-1 to TRBJ1-3, with D unresolved. In germline, CDR1 is MGHRA, CDR2 YSYEKL. This CDR3 has 13 amino acids. The ends were cut back, 4 bases at V and 4 bases at J, with 8 bases in the middle. The CDR3 here is CASSPPGGNTIYF. CDR3 coding DNA: TGCGCCAGCAGCCCGCCCGGGGGAAACACCATATATTTT.

This clone has only a few counts. This chain joins TRBV18 and TRBJ2-7; D unclear. V gave up 5 bases and J gave up 2 bases, with 10 bases separating them. CDR3 length: 13 residues. From germline, CDR1 is KGHSH and CDR2 LQKENI. CDR3 protein: CASSKTSPYEQYF. CDR3 sequence (DNA): TGTGCCAGCTCAAAAACATCCCCCTACGAGCAGTACTTC.

The chain is built from TRBV19 and TRBJ1-4; 7 bases map to TRBD1. The V and J ends lost 6 bases and 5 bases, in that order; junction bases with no gene match: 6. The germline V gene has CDR1 LNHDA and CDR2 SQIVND (reference sequence). The length of the CDR3 is 14 residues. CDR3: CASSRQGPNEKLFF. The CDR3 bases are TGTGCCAGTAGCCGACAGGGCCCCAATGAAAAACTGTTTTTT.

This clone was counted only a few times. The V and J genes are TRBV5-4 and TRBJ2-1; TRBD1 matches at 9 bases. Per germline, CDR1 SGHNT and CDR2 YYREEE (reference sequence). The CDR3 is 16 residues long. Trimming cost V 4 bases and J 7 bases; bases outside gene matches: 12. The CDR3 coding sequence is TGTGCCAGCAGCAATGGCCGGGACAGGGTCGTAAATGAGCAGTTCTTC. The encoded protein is CASSNGRDRVVNEQFF.

V usage is TRBV4-1 and J usage is TRBJ2-1; 9 nucleotides align to TRBD2. CDR3 length: 16 amino acids. CDR1 and CDR2 from the germline V gene are MGHRA and YSYEKL. J was trimmed by 5 bases and V by 3 bases; bases with no gene match: 8. The CDR3 sequence is CASSHLPSGVNNEQFF. CDR3 DNA: TGCGCCAGCAGCCACCTCCCTAGCGGGGTAAACAATGAGCAGTTCTTC.